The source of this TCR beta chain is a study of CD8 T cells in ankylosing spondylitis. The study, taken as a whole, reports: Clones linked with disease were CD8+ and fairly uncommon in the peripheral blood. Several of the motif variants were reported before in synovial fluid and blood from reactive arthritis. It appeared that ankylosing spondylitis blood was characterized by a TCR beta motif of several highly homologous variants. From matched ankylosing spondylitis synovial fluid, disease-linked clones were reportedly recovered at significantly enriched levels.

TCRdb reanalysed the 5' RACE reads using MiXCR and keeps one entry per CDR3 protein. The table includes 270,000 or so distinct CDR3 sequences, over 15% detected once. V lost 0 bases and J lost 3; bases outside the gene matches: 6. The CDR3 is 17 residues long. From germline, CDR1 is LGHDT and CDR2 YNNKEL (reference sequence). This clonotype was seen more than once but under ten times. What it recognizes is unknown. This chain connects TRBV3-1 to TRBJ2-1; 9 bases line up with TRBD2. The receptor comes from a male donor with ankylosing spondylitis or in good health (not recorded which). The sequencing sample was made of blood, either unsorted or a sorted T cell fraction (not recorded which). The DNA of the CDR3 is TGTGCCAGCAGCCAAGATTTAGCGGGAGATGGCTACAATGAGCAGTTCTTC. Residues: CASSQDLAGDGYNEQFF.